This entry lists 24 T cell receptor beta chains sequenced from one sample in a study of blood T cell repertoires in COVID-19. The assay was immunoSEQ multiplex PCR, and TCRdb's table has in-frame clones only and misses some. This repertoire shows 200,000 to 250,000 clones, 83% found once; its top ten account for 4.8%. The specimen was PBMCs or T cells enriched from blood (not recorded which). The receptors were gathered from a woman between 50 and 59 years old who had been exposed to COVID-19.

The chain joins TRBV27 to TRBJ2-7; 10 nucleotides align to TRBD1. The CDR3 spans 15 residues. Per the germline V gene, CDR1 is MNHEY and CDR2 is SMNVEV (reference sequence). V lost 9 bases, J lost 2 bases, and 10 bases stayed unmatched. The CDR3 bases are TGTGCCAGTTCCAGAGCGGGACAGGGGACCTACGAGCAGTACTTC. Its translation: CASSRAGQGTYEQYF.

The chain employs TRBV2 and TRBJ1-5, with a possible D match to TRBD1 (5 bases). Between the trimmed V and J ends, which lost 6 bases and 0 bases, there was a span of 9 bases. Germline V gives CDR1 SNHLY, CDR2 FYNNEI. The CDR3 is made up of 14 amino acids. The CDR3 loop is CASRLTGSNQPQHF. In DNA, the CDR3 is TGTGCCAGCAGACTTACAGGTAGCAATCAGCCCCAGCATTTT. The full variable domain, rest sourced from reference TRBV2 and TRBJ1-5, is EPEVTQTPSHQVTQMGQEVILRCVPISNHLYFYWYRQILGQKVEFLVSFYNNEISEKSEIFDDQFSVERPDGSNFTLKIRSTKLEDSAMYFCASRLTGSNQPQHFGDGTRLSIL.

The chain couples TRBV7-9 to TRBJ2-7; TRBD1 is a possible D gene (5 bases). Germline values: CDR1 SEHNR, CDR2 FQNEAQ (reference sequence). V dropped 7 bases and J dropped 1 base, with 14 bases sitting between them. The CDR3 length is 14 residues. Here the CDR3 reads CASTPGQGSYEQYF. DNA for the CDR3: TGTGCCAGCACCCCAGGGCAGGGATCCTACGAGCAGTACTTC.

J is TRBJ1-2 and V is TRBV5-1; 9 bases match TRBD1. The germline V gene has CDR1 SGHRS and CDR2 YFSETQ. The CDR3 totals 13 residues. Losses at the gene ends were 3 bases for V and 5 bases for J; bases not matched to a gene: 2. CDR3 nucleotides: TGCGCCAGCAGCTCACAGGGGGCGTATGGCTACACCTTC. As protein: CASSSQGAYGYTF.

The chain uses TRBV20-1 and TRBJ2-1, with 7 bases lining up with TRBD1. CDR1 is DFQATT and CDR2 is SNEGSKA in the germline V gene (reference sequence). CDR3 length: 11 amino acids. After removal of 6 bases from V and 6 bases from J, the junction contained 2 bases not matched to a gene. DNA of the CDR3: TGCAGTGCGGACAGGTCCAATGAGCAGTTCTTC. As protein: CSADRSNEQFF.

For the CDR3, the DNA is TGTGCCAGTAGTATCGGGACTACGTTCGGGGAGCAGTTCTTC. Amino acid sequence: CASSIGTTFGEQFF. This sequence joins TRBV19 and TRBJ2-1; 7 positions match TRBD2. The CDR3 has 14 residues. V lost 3 bases to trimming and J lost 10 bases; unmatched junction nucleotides: 9. The germline V gene encodes CDR1 LNHDA and CDR2 SQIVND (reference sequence).

This chain connects TRBV18 to TRBJ1-2, with 7 bases that match TRBD1. Looked up from germline, CDR1 is KGHSH and CDR2 is LQKENI. With 2 bases clipped from V and 8 bases from J, the junction kept 8 bases outside the gene matches. The CDR3 length is 14 residues. The CDR3 sequence is CASSPGTDLSGYTF. The CDR3, as DNA: TGTGCCAGCTCACCAGGGACAGACCTCTCCGGCTACACCTTC.

This clone was counted ten times or more. V and J are TRBV7-9 and TRBJ1-2, with D possibly being TRBD1 (5 bases). CDR3 length: 14 residues. The germline V gene encodes CDR1 SEHNR and CDR2 FQNEAQ (reference sequence). Trimming stripped 4 bases from V and 4 bases from J, with 13 bases between. CDR3 in amino acids: CASSSAARGYGYTF. The DNA of the CDR3 is TGTGCCAGCAGCTCAGCCGCAAGGGGCTATGGCTACACCTTC.

This clone was seen just once. The chain employs TRBV3-1 (or the pseudogene TRBV3-2) and TRBJ2-1, with 7 bases lining up with TRBD2. V gave up 1 base and J gave up 5 bases; unmatched junction bases: 8. The length of the CDR3 is 16 residues. Germline loops: CDR1 LGHDT, CDR2 YNNKEL (reference sequence). The CDR3 DNA follows: TGTGCCAGCAGCCAAGGCAGTCGCGGGGGTAACAATGAGCAGTTCTTC. Translation: CASSQGSRGGNNEQFF.

The rearrangement uses TRBV19 and TRBJ1-1, with a possible D match to TRBD1 (5 bases). Looked up from germline, CDR1 is LNHDA and CDR2 is SQIVND (reference sequence). The CDR3 is 15 residues long. Trimming removed 3 bases at V and 0 bases at J, with 11 bases between. The CDR3 sequence: CASSMRQLMNTEAFF. Written as DNA, the CDR3 is TGTGCCAGTAGTATGAGACAGCTGATGAACACTGAAGCTTTCTTT.

This chain joins TRBV29-1 and TRBJ1-6; 8 nucleotides match TRBD1. The germline CDR1 and CDR2 sequences are SQVTM and ANQGSEA. V dropped 6 bases and J dropped 7; count of bases not matched to a gene: 11. This CDR3 contains 15 residues. CDR3 bases: TGCAGCGTCGCTACTCGGACAGGGCCGAATTCACCCCTCCACTTT. It is translated as CSVATRTGPNSPLHF.

The table lists this clone with a few counts. The chain employs TRBV29-1 and TRBJ1-2, with TRBD1 matching over 10 bases. This CDR3 region has 13 residues. Trimming cost V 1 base and J 7 bases; bases outside gene matches: 3. CDR1 SQVTM and CDR2 ANQGSEA come from the germline V gene. Written as DNA, the CDR3 is TGCAGCGTTGAAGGACAGGGGGCGGGTGGCTACACCTTC. Residues: CSVEGQGAGGYTF.

This chain connects TRBV6-6 to TRBJ2-2; TRBD2 aligns across 11 bases. Germline CDR1 reads MNHNY; CDR2 reads SVGAGI (reference sequence). V was pared by 4 bases and J by 6 bases, with 7 bases of the junction left unmatched. This CDR3 has 16 residues. For the CDR3, the DNA is TGTGCCAGCAGTTCCTTAGCGGGGGGGCCGGCCGGGGAGCTGTTTTTT. This gives the protein CASSSLAGGPAGELFF.

The rearrangement links TRBV5-1 to TRBJ2-5; 7 bases are shared with TRBD2. This CDR3 spans 12 amino acids. J lost 4 bases, V lost 4 bases, and 1 base had no gene match. Per the germline V gene, CDR1 is SGHRS and CDR2 is YFSETQ. The CDR3 region is CASSQRGETQYF. Written as DNA, the CDR3 is TGCGCCAGCAGCCAGCGGGGAGAGACCCAGTACTTC.

V is TRBV9 and J is TRBJ2-2; TRBD1 agrees at 7 bases. The germline V gene has CDR1 SGDLS and CDR2 YYNGEE. The CDR3 is 15 residues long. J lost 6 bases, V lost 6 bases, and 11 bases had no gene match. This CDR3 reads CASTPTGSTAGELFF. CDR3 nucleotide sequence: TGTGCCAGCACCCCGACAGGGAGTACGGCCGGGGAGCTGTTTTTT.

This chain links TRBV12-3 or TRBV12-4 with TRBJ1-1; perhaps TRBD1 as D (5 bases). The CDR3 contains 11 residues. Trimming left V 3 bases short and J 12 bases short, with 11 bases between. The CDR3 loop reads CASSFGTQPFF. The DNA for the CDR3 is TGTGCCAGCAGTTTCGGGACTCAACCTTTCTTT.

The chain couples TRBV18 to TRBJ2-7, with 8 bases that match TRBD1. Germline CDR1 and CDR2: KGHSH and LQKENI. The CDR3 totals 15 residues. V was pared by 6 bases and J by 7 bases, with 14 bases of the junction left unmatched. CDR3 coding DNA: TGTGCCAGCTCCCCCCCCGGGACAGGAACAGGGGAGCAGTACTTC. This codes for CASSPPGTGTGEQYF.

This sequence joins TRBV27 and TRBJ1-1, with a possible D match to TRBD1 (5 bases). Germline V lookup: CDR1 MNHEY, CDR2 SMNVEV (reference sequence). V was cut by 5 bases and J by 5 bases, with 15 bases left in between. This CDR3 has 14 amino acids. The CDR3 sequence is CASSLQEGTTEAFF. In nucleotides, the CDR3 is TGTGCCAGCAGTCTACAGGAGGGGACGACTGAAGCTTTCTTT.

This chain joins TRBV24-1 and TRBJ2-3; 13 nucleotides line up with TRBD2. CDR3 size: 17 residues. CDR1 and CDR2 from the germline V gene are KGHDR and SFDVKD. V was pared by 3 bases and J by 2 bases, with 4 bases of the junction left unmatched. CDR3 in amino acids: CATSDRLAGGITDTQYF. In DNA form, the CDR3 reads TGTGCCACCAGTGATCGACTAGCGGGGGGTATCACAGATACGCAGTATTTT.

J is TRBJ1-4 and V is TRBV12-3 or TRBV12-4; D might be TRBD1 (5 bases). The CDR3 is made up of 11 amino acids. V lost 8 bases and J 7 bases, leaving 8 bases between the germline ends. DNA of the CDR3: TGTGCCAGCGGACAAACTGAAAAACTGTTTTTT. This codes for CASGQTEKLFF.

The chain is built from TRBV19 and TRBJ1-5; TRBD1 aligns across 10 bases. This CDR3 is 15 amino acids long. Germline lookup yields CDR1 LNHDA and CDR2 SQIVND (reference sequence). Trimming removed 7 bases from V and 5 bases from J; junction bases left unmatched: 8. In DNA, the CDR3 is TGTGCCAGTACCGAGACAGGGGGCTTTGATCAGCCCCAGCATTTT. Translated, it gives CASTETGGFDQPQHF.

This chain links TRBV6-5 with TRBJ1-2; D might be TRBD1 (5 bases). From germline, CDR1 is MNHEY and CDR2 SVGAGI. The CDR3 has 14 amino acids. V was pared by 0 bases and J by 8 bases, with 13 bases between. CDR3 residues: CASSYSGQGRGYTF. The CDR3 DNA is TGTGCCAGCAGTTACTCCGGGCAGGGCAGGGGCTACACCTTC.

The genes are TRBV10-3 and TRBJ1-1, with a possible D match to TRBD1 (5 bases). The CDR3 is made up of 13 amino acids. The germline gives CDR1 ENHRY, CDR2 SYGVKD. Trimming removed 3 bases from V and 6 bases from J, with 11 bases in between. The CDR3: CAISDRVNAEAFF. In nucleotides, the CDR3 is TGTGCCATCAGTGACAGGGTAAACGCTGAAGCTTTCTTT.

The chain uses TRBV18 and TRBJ2-7, with 9 bases matching TRBD1. The length of the CDR3 is 14 residues. Trimming removed 2 bases from V and 3 bases from J; junction bases left unmatched: 2. Germline lookup yields CDR1 KGHSH and CDR2 LQKENI. The CDR3 DNA is TGTGCCAGCTCACCAGGGACAGGGAACTACGAGCAGTACTTC. Protein sequence: CASSPGTGNYEQYF.